Shown below are 11 T cell receptor beta chains from a single sample sequenced in a study of blood T cell repertoires in COVID-19. Sequenced by immunoSEQ multiplex PCR; TCRdb stores in-frame clones only, minus some. This sample yields 170,000 or so clones, of which 80% to 85% are seen a single time; 2.9% belongs to the top ten. The specimen sequenced was peripheral blood. Every receptor here comes from a woman aged 55-70 years with acute or convalescent COVID-19.

The CDR3 is CASSPAGLALYEQYF. DNA of the CDR3: TGTGCCAGCAGCCCCGCGGGACTAGCCCTCTACGAGCAGTACTTC. The chain is built from TRBV5-4 and TRBJ2-7; 9 nucleotides agree with TRBD2. Per germline, CDR1 SGHNT and CDR2 YYREEE (reference sequence). Losses at the gene ends were 4 bases for V and 3 bases for J; bases not matched to a gene: 8. This CDR3 comprises 15 residues.

The gene calls are TRBV7-2 and TRBJ1-5, with D possibly matching TRBD1 (5 bases). Trimming shortened V by 1 base and J by 0 bases, and 7 bases separated the two germline ends. The CDR3 consists of 15 residues. The germline gives CDR1 SGHTA, CDR2 FQGNSA. In DNA form, the CDR3 reads TGTGCCAGCAGCTTAGAAAGGGGTAGCAATCAGCCCCAGCATTTT. It translates to CASSLERGSNQPQHF.

The J gene is TRBJ2-7, the V gene TRBV5-1, with 10 bases that match TRBD1. V dropped 7 bases and J dropped 4; count of bases not matched to a gene: 11. This CDR3 region has 15 residues. Germline CDR1 SGHRS, CDR2 YFSETQ. In DNA, the CDR3 is TGCGCCAGCGCATCCCCGACAGGGGGCAGGTACGAGCAGTACTTC. Its translation: CASASPTGGRYEQYF.

J is TRBJ2-5 and V is TRBV11-2, with TRBD2 as a possible D gene (5 bases). In germline, CDR1 is SGHAT, CDR2 FQNNGV. V gave up 5 bases and J gave up 5 bases, with 15 bases separating them. There are 14 residues in the CDR3. CDR3 sequence reads: CASSLRLAPETQYF. The CDR3 DNA reads TGTGCCAGCAGCCTCCGGCTAGCTCCGGAGACCCAGTACTTC.

J is TRBJ2-1 and V is TRBV19; 8 nucleotides line up with TRBD1. The junction had 5 bases not matched to a gene; V was cut back by 6 bases and J by 7 bases. The CDR3 covers 13 residues. CDR1 and CDR2 from the germline V gene are LNHDA and SQIVND (reference sequence). Here the CDR3 reads CASRQGAGNEQFF. In DNA, the CDR3 is TGTGCCAGTAGGCAGGGGGCCGGGAATGAGCAGTTCTTC.

The gene calls are TRBV6-2 or TRBV6-3 and TRBJ2-2, with 8 nucleotides matching TRBD2. In germline, CDR1 is MNHEY, CDR2 SVGEGT. V shed 2 bases, J shed 3 bases, and the junction held 2 bases outside the gene matches. CDR3 length equals 15 residues. Here the CDR3 reads CASSYPGGDTGELFF. CDR3 in DNA: TGTGCCAGCAGTTACCCCGGGGGGGACACCGGGGAGCTGTTTTTT.

This chain connects TRBV7-6 to TRBJ1-6; D not certain. Germline assignment: CDR1 SGHVS and CDR2 FNYEAQ. Trimming removed 5 bases from V and 12 bases from J, with 20 bases in between. CDR3 length: 15 residues. CDR3 amino acids: CASSPNYPLTGPLHF. The CDR3 DNA reads as TGTGCCAGCAGCCCCAATTACCCCCTCACCGGACCCCTCCACTTT.

The J gene is TRBJ1-5, the V gene TRBV7-2, with 8 nucleotides matching TRBD1. Germline V gene data show CDR1 as SGHTA and CDR2 as FQGNSA. The CDR3 is 17 amino acids. J lost 2 bases, V lost 1 base, and 7 bases had no gene match. Here the CDR3 reads CASSLGTGSTRNQPQHF. The CDR3 bases are TGTGCCAGCAGCTTAGGGACAGGGAGCACTCGCAATCAGCCCCAGCATTTT.

This chain connects TRBV6-4 to TRBJ2-6, with D perhaps matching TRBD1 (5 bases). Germline-derived CDR1 and CDR2 are MRHNA and SNTAGT. This CDR3 region has 18 residues. V lost 8 bases to trimming and J lost 0 bases, with 20 bases between them. DNA of the CDR3: TGTGCCAGCCCTGGGGCGCCTGCTACCAACTCTGGGGCCAACGTCCTGACTTTC. The encoded protein is CASPGAPATNSGANVLTF.

The rearrangement links TRBV5-6 to TRBJ1-4; tentatively, D is TRBD1 (6 bases). The V gene's germline CDR1 is SGHDT and CDR2 YYEEEE. Trimming removed 4 bases from V and 8 bases from J, with 9 bases in between. CDR3 length: 12 residues. Here the CDR3 DNA reads TGTGCCAGCAGCGGGGGGGGCGAAAAACTGTTTTTT. Protein: CASSGGGEKLFF.

The rearrangement links TRBV28 to TRBJ1-3, with TRBD1 identical over 9 bases. Germline CDR1 is MDHEN and CDR2 is SYDVKM. The CDR3 is 17 residues long. V trimming: 1 base; J trimming: 1 base; junction bases outside the gene matches: 5. CDR3 sequence: CASSLFATGGSGNTIYF. DNA of the CDR3: TGTGCCAGCAGTTTATTTGCGACAGGGGGGTCTGGAAACACCATATATTTT.